This T cell receptor beta chain was identified during a study of cytomegalovirus exposure and HLA in healthy donors (dated by TCRdb to about 2017). Looking at the study overall: An earlier analysis of 550 to 700 of the donors reported about 250 Gb of sequence data and 100 million to 140 million unique TCR beta sequences from roughly 200 million T cells. An early release that covered some 640 HLA-typed donors contained 300 to 350 gigabases of sequencing data and 70 million to 100 million unique TCR sequences. Among the roughly 400 genotyped donors, under 90% belonged to the genetic ancestry cluster associated with self-reported Caucasian donors. The study aimed to test whether cataloging public T cell receptors could reveal signatures of past pathogen exposure. Using immunosequencing, the study profiled T cell repertoires from about 650 subjects and related those repertoires to cytomegalovirus serostatus. Besides the first cohort of approximately 670 subjects, a separate validation cohort made up of 90 to 150 different subjects was used. To predict cytomegalovirus infection status, the study combined high-throughput TCR immunosequencing, statistical association of individual TCRs with disease status, and machine learning. A later analysis re-examined previously published TCR beta repertoires from more than 550 donors and added high-resolution HLA genotyping to investigate patterns of TCR occurrence. Rather than drawing on any new phenotypic data, the later analysis identified candidate immune exposures from TCR beta sequences and the way those sequences occurred across donors. To decide whether each TCR beta V gene segment behaved as functional or pseudogenic, an earlier analysis of some 600 of the donors relied on high-throughput TCR beta sequencing. Donor age, sex, ethnicity and CMV serostatus were collected together with the repertoire data. In a later genetic analysis, genome-wide SNP genotypes for about three fifths of the roughly 670 donors were used, and that subset was treated as a discovery cohort. Every discovery cohort repertoire had been produced on one sequencing platform. Both class I and class II loci were covered by HLA typing, at four-digit resolution. The number of typed donors differed by locus: roughly 629-640 for A, B, C, DRB1 and DQB1; approximately 530 for DQA1; approximately 600 for DPA1; and roughly 470 for DPB1. Four to six DR-DQ haplotypes were handled as single units for association and clustering because linkage in the cohort was strong. Across some 400 genotyped donors of the cohort, an average of about 240,000 unique TCR beta nucleotide sequences per donor were sequenced, and 15% to 20% of those sequences were non-productive. Overall results and qualifications from the work: Because HLA typing was unavailable for some donors at each locus, only the typed subset was used in association tests. When HLA alleles, especially DR and DQ, strongly co-occurred, attributing TCR associations to individual alleles was difficult. A later analysis reported that several top co-occurrence clusters appeared linked to parvovirus B19, influenza, CMV and Epstein-Barr virus. Immune exposure information for the cohort was limited to CMV serostatus. The authors suggested that the approach could potentially be extended to other disease states and immunological phenotypes. While some public TCRs were present in many individuals, most TCR sequences turned up only very rarely across donors. Broadly in line with IMGT annotations, most TCR beta V segments showed up in productive rearrangements about 87% or about 30% of the time in an earlier analysis of approximately 600 of the donors. A later analysis found that TCR association rates varied across HLA loci, with DRB1 alleles showing the most associated TCRs and HLA-C alleles the fewest. In vitro tests confirmed that a few of the cytomegalovirus-associated TCR beta chains recognize cytomegalovirus antigens. Only TCR beta chains were sequenced in this cohort, and the absence of alpha or paired-chain data limited detectable features. In both the original and validation cohorts, the classifier was reported to diagnose cytomegalovirus status with high specificity and sensitivity. The earlier analysis of around 600 of the donors excluded around 17 rarely observed V segments, including chromosome 9 orphons, because counts were too low. A later analysis found that HLA-associated TCR beta chains were more clonally expanded and had lower generation probabilities than equally common non-associated chains. In the study, some 160 TCR beta chains were listed as associated with cytomegalovirus. Compared with the approximately 670-donor mean, donors in an Asian-associated ancestry cluster had fewer N-insertions in productive TCRs, according to a later genetic analysis. Roughly uniform sequencing depth across donors was assumed in presence/absence analyses, although this assumption may not hold. Specific HLA alleles were associated with 16,951 TCR beta sequences at a false discovery rate of 0.05 in a later analysis. Some IMGT-functional V segments, including TRBV6-2 and TRBV6-3, could not be distinguished by the 87-base-pair reads and were therefore excluded. Most CMV-associated TCR beta chains appeared to be HLA-restricted in a later analysis, and the HLA associations seemed to be driven largely by CMV exposure. A cluster of highly shared sequence variants was judged likely to be a technical artifact of the sequencing pipeline. An association between a missense DCLRE1C variant and V-gene and J-gene trimming of TCR beta chains was found in a later genetic analysis and replicated in an independent cohort. A further reported finding was that TCR beta sequences accurately predicted the HLA-A and HLA-B alleles for most subjects in the first cohort. Linkage disequilibrium might explain the correlated functional status among segregating V segments, but an unknown experimental factor could not be ruled out.

The cohort comprised some 730 healthy bone marrow donors. Cohort members were all nominally healthy when sampled, although unrecorded immune exposures were likely present. The donor tested CMV seropositive and was one of the 289 seropositive cohort members. A peripheral blood sample was provided by each donor, and peripheral blood mononuclear cells were used for TCR beta sequencing. The Qiagen DNeasy Blood Extraction Kit was used to extract genomic DNA from the blood cell samples. The library was obtained by the immunoSEQ multiplex PCR assay. The multiplex PCR relied on a mix of 60 forward primers for TCR Vbeta segments and 13 reverse primers for TCR Jbeta segments. A multiplex PCR assay on genomic DNA amplified the CDR3 region of rearranged TCR beta genes. On the Illumina HiSeq System, the amplified TCR beta libraries were sequenced as 87-base-pair reads. Turning to the authors' computational methods: Across the 700 or so repertoires, a later analysis counted 60 million to 90 million unique TCR beta chains, some 11 million of which were shared by at least two donors. Raw reads were error-corrected and collapsed into unique sequences by a nearest-neighbor algorithm in which closely related sequences were merged to remove PCR and sequencing errors. To assign V, D and J gene segments, CDR3 sequences were aligned to IMGT reference sequences. For a sequence to be retained, a match of at least six nucleotides to both a V gene segment and a J gene segment was required. A rearrangement counted as productive if the CDR3 had no stop codons and remained in frame with V and J, and every other rearrangement counted as non-productive. CDR3 was defined by IMGT convention, running from the second conserved V-encoded cysteine to the conserved J-encoded phenylalanine. The earlier analysis of about 590 of the donors excluded sequences that lacked an unambiguous match to a single V gene segment. In an earlier analysis of several hundred of the donors, V segments were called functional above 56.7% productive rearrangements and were called segregating when the between-donor standard deviation exceeded 5%. To diagnose cytomegalovirus status from the catalog of TCR beta chain sequences, a statistical classification framework was built. In a later analysis, V and J genes were assigned by comparing TCR nucleotide sequences against IMGT/GENE-DB human TR gene sequences. A later analysis assigned CDR3 sequences and most-parsimonious VDJ recombination scenarios with the TCRdist pipeline. In a later analysis, each TCR beta chain was defined by its CDR3 amino acid sequence together with its V-gene family, and reads without a unique V-gene family were excluded. In a later analysis, approximately 640 highly shared, low-generation-probability nucleotide sequences were removed to address suspected cross-contamination and a sequencing artifact. For each public chain, a later analysis derived a clonal expansion index from normalized ranks of inferred template counts within each repertoire. A later analysis computed generation probabilities with a VDJ recombination model fitted to out-of-frame rearrangements, and checked the results against IGoR. A later analysis scored TCR-TCR, TCR-HLA and TCR-CMV co-occurrence with hypergeometric tests, applying a repertoire-size bias correction to TCR pairs. In a later analysis, false discovery rates were estimated by permuting HLA or CMV assignments 20 times. In a later analysis, co-occurring TCRs were grouped using DBSCAN, with TCRdist sequence similarity added in when clustering inside HLA-allele-positive subsets. Repertoires with fewer than 30,000 or more than 120,000 public chains were left out of co-occurrence clustering, as were about 5 repertoires with anomalous nucleotide sharing. TCRdb carries this immuneACCESS record with in-frame sequences only. Its versions omit some clonotypes, under half of them owing to an unresolved V gene in the studies checked, with the rest unexplained. The V and J calls and clone size were taken over from that table, and D and trimming were inferred from the DNA. The sample profile shows 150,000 to 200,000 clones; about 79% of them were found once. Together, the top ten hold 1% to 1.5% of the sample.

About this clone itself: Its binding antigen is unknown. Per-base quality was not reported, and no clone a single base away is much larger than it.

Measured from the cysteine to the phenylalanine, the CDR3 is 12 residues long. The retained sequence is limited to the CDR3, 36 bases, with the frame set at the first base. The V and J ends are trimmed by 8 bases and 5 bases, leaving 10 bases between them. CDR1 and CDR2 (MNHEY, SVGAGI) derive from the germline V gene. The sample comprised PBMCs. The source is a girl aged 2 to 10 in good health and CMV-seropositive. This sequence uses TRBV6-5 and TRBJ2-1; the D gene is perhaps TRBD1, on 6 matching bases. The nucleotide sequence is TGTGCCAGCGGACCAGGGGACAATGAGCAGTTCTTC. Its protein product is CASGPGDNEQFF.